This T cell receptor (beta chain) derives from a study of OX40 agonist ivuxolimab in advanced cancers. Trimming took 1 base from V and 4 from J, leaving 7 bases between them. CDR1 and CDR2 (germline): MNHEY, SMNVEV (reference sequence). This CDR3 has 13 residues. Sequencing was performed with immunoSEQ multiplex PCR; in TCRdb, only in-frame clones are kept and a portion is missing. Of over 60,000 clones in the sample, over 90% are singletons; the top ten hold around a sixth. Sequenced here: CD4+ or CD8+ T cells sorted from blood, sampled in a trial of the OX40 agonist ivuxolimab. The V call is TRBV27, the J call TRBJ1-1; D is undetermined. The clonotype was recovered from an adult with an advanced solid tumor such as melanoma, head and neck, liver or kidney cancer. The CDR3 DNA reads TGTGCCAGCAGTTTATGGACGGGCACTGAAGCTTTCTTT. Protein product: CASSLWTGTEAFF.